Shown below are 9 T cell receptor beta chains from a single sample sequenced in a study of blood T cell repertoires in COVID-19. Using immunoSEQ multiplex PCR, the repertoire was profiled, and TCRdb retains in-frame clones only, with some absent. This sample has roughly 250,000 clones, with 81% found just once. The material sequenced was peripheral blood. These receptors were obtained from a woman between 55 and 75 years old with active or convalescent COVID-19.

CDR3 sequence: CASSRDRENYGYTF. In DNA form, the CDR3 reads TGTGCCAGCAGCCGGGACAGGGAAAACTATGGCTACACCTTC. The chain combines TRBV11-2 with TRBJ1-2, with 9 nucleotides matching TRBD1. Germline trimming cut 5 bases from V and 2 bases from J; bases unmatched to any gene: 3. The CDR3 is 14 residues long. Germline V CDR1 and CDR2: SGHAT, FQNNGV.

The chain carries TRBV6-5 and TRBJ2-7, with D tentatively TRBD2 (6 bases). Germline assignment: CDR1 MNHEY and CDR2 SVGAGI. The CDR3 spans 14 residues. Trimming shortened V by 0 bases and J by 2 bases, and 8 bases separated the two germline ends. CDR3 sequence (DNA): TGTGCCAGCAGTTACTCGCGGACTACCTACGAGCAGTACTTC. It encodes CASSYSRTTYEQYF.

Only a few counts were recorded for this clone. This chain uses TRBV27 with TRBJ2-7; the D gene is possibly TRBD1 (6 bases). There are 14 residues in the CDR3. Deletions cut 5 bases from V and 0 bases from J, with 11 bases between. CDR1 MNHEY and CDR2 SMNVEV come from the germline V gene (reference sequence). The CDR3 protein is CASSPTGSSYEQYF. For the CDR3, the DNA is TGTGCCAGCAGTCCGACAGGAAGCTCCTACGAGCAGTACTTC.

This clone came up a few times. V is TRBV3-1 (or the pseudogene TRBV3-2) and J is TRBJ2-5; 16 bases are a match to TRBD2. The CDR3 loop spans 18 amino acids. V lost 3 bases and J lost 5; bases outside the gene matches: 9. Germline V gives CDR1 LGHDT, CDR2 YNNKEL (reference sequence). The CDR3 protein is CASSQGGTSGGAFETQYF. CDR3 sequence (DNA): TGTGCCAGCAGCCAGGGAGGGACTAGCGGGGGGGCCTTTGAGACCCAGTACTTC.

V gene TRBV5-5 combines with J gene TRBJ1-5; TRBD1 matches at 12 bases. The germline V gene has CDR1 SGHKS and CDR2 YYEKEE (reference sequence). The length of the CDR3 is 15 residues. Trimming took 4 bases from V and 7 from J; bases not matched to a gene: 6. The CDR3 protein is CASSLGTGGGQPQHF. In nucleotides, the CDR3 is TGTGCCAGCAGCCTGGGGACAGGGGGCGGGCAGCCCCAGCATTTT.

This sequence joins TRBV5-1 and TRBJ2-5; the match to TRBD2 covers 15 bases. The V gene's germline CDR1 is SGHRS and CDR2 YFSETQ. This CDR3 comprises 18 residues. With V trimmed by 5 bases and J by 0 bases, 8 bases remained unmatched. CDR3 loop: CASSRTSGGAGDQETQYF. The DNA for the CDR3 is TGCGCCAGCAGTCGGACTAGCGGGGGGGCCGGAGACCAAGAGACCCAGTACTTC. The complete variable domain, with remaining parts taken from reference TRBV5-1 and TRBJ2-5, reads KAGVTQTPRYLIKTRGQQVTLSCSPISGHRSVSWYQQTPGQGLQFLFEYFSETQRNKGNFPGRFSGRQFSNSRSEMNVSTLELGDSALYLCASSRTSGGAGDQETQYFGPGTRLLVL.

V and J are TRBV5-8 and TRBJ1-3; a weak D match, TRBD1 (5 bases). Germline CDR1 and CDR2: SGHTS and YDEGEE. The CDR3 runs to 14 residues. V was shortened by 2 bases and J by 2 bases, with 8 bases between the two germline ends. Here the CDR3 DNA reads TGTGCCAGCAGCTTTAGGGGCGCTGGAAACACCATATATTTT. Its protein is CASSFRGAGNTIYF.

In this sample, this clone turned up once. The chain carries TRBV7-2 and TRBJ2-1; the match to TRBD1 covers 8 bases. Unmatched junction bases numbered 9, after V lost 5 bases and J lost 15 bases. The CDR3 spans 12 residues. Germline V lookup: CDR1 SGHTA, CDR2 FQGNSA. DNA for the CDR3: TGTGCCAGCAGCCGTGACAGGGGTGCCCTGTTCTTC. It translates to CASSRDRGALFF.

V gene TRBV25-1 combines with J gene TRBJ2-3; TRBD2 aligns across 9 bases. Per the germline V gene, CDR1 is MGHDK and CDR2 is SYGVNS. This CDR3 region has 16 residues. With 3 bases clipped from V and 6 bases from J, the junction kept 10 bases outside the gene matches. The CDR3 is CASSDLKSGGSDTQYF. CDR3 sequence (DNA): TGTGCCAGCAGTGACTTGAAGAGCGGGGGGTCGGATACGCAGTATTTT.